The 3 T cell receptor beta chains in this list originate from one sample, sequenced in a study of blood T cell repertoires in COVID-19. Sequencing was performed with immunoSEQ multiplex PCR; in TCRdb, only in-frame clones are kept and a portion is missing. Counted here are over 150,000 clones, 65% to 85% occurring once; the ten biggest clones make up 2.5% to 3%. Sequencing was done on a sample of peripheral blood. All receptors come from a woman aged 60-75 years with acute or convalescent COVID-19.

The chain uses TRBV30 and TRBJ1-6, with unresolved D. CDR1 is GTSNPN, CDR2 SVGIG, per germline (reference sequence). With 5 bases removed from V and 10 bases from J, the gap between germline ends came to 6 bases. The CDR3 is 10 residues long. The CDR3 region has the DNA TGTGCCTGGGTGGCCTCACCCCTCCACTTT. Translating it yields CAWVASPLHF.

CDR3 residues: CAWSALFRGPGELFF. DNA of the CDR3: TGTGCCTGGAGTGCACTATTCAGGGGCCCCGGGGAGCTGTTTTTT. This sequence joins TRBV30 and TRBJ2-2; D might be TRBD1 (6 bases). Germline lookup yields CDR1 GTSNPN and CDR2 SVGIG (reference sequence). The CDR3 totals 15 residues. V lost 1 base to trimming and J lost 6 bases, with 15 bases between them.

CDR3 DNA: TGTGCCAGCAGCTTGACAGGGGGTCCGTTGGACACCATATATTTT. Translated: CASSLTGGPLDTIYF. V is TRBV5-4 and J is TRBJ1-3; 8 nucleotides agree with TRBD1. Unmatched junction bases numbered 8, after V lost 1 base and J lost 8 bases. CDR1 and CDR2 from the germline V gene are SGHNT and YYREEE (reference sequence). CDR3 length: 15 residues.